The present TCR beta chain was sequenced within a study of T cells after yellow fever vaccination. As for the study in general: The fractions with low cell numbers were processed using SMART-Seq v4 Ultra Low Input.

J lost 3 bases, V lost 3 bases, and 15 bases had no gene match. The CDR3 extends over 19 amino acids. CDR1 is KGHSH and CDR2 is LQKENI in the germline V gene. In its sample, this clonotype was seen once. As TCR cDNA was made by 5'RACE template switching, a universal primer site and UMIs were added. MiXCR, run by TCRdb on the 5' RACE reads, gives a single entry per CDR3 protein. The repertoire holds around 310,000 distinct CDR3 sequences, about 3.5% seen once, with around 22% in the top ten. The origin of this receptor is a man aged 18 to 30 who received the YFV17D yellow fever vaccine. J is TRBJ1-3 and V is TRBV18, with TRBD1 matching 9 bases. The source material was PBMCs, sampled on the day of the yellow fever booster vaccination. DNA of the CDR3: TGTGCCAGCTCACCCCCGAAAAGACGGGACAGGGAAAATGGAAACACCATATATTTT. Amino acids: CASSPPKRRDRENGNTIYF.